What follows are 25 T cell receptor beta chains derived from one specimen sequenced in a study of T cell repertoires in ileal Crohn's disease. Sequenced by immunoSEQ multiplex PCR; TCRdb stores in-frame clones only, minus some. The sample lists several thousand clones, 82% seen once, with roughly 12% in the top ten. Sequenced material: ileal tissue. The receptors derive from an adult with Crohn's disease.

This clone has a handful of counts. The chain joins TRBV15 to TRBJ2-7; a weak D match, TRBD2 (6 bases). The CDR3 has 13 residues. The V and J ends lost 1 base and 5 bases respectively, with 9 bases between them. Germline V gives CDR1 LNHNV, CDR2 YYDKDF (reference sequence). The CDR3 protein is CATSRAGGNEQYF. CDR3 nucleotides: TGTGCCACCAGCAGAGCTGGGGGGAACGAGCAGTACTTC.

CDR3 sequence (DNA): TGTGCCACCAGCAGAGATAAGGCGGCGATTGGCTACACCTTC. This translates into CATSRDKAAIGYTF. The V and J genes are TRBV15 and TRBJ1-2, with D hard to call. Germline assignment: CDR1 LNHNV and CDR2 YYDKDF (reference sequence). V lost 0 bases to trimming and J lost 7 bases, with 12 bases between them. The CDR3 runs 14 residues.

The rearrangement links TRBV10-3 to TRBJ2-6, with TRBD1 matching 11 bases. The V segment lost 10 bases and the J segment 2 bases; nucleotides outside the gene matches: 7. Per germline, CDR1 ENHRY and CDR2 SYGVKD. CDR3 size: 16 residues. CDR3 amino acids: CATGTGGSTGANVLTF. As DNA, the CDR3 is TGTGCCACCGGGACAGGGGGATCCACTGGGGCCAACGTCCTGACTTTC.

Concerning this clone itself: The sample contains more than one DNA sequence encoding this CDR3. CDR3 residues: CASSYSLPGSTDTQYF. CDR3 sequence (DNA): TGTGCCAGCAGTTACTCGCTTCCGGGGAGCACAGATACGCAGTATTTT. V is TRBV6-6 and J is TRBJ2-3; D may be TRBD2 (5 bases). The V end was cut by 0 bases, the J end by 0 bases, with 10 bases between. Germline V gives CDR1 MNHNY, CDR2 SVGAGI (reference sequence). The length of the CDR3 is 16 residues.

Remarks on this clone: The sample contains more than one DNA sequence encoding this CDR3. CDR3 protein: CASSLGQGSNQPQHF. The CDR3 bases are TGTGCCAGCAGCTTAGGACAGGGGAGCAATCAGCCCCAGCATTTT. The chain employs TRBV7-6 and TRBJ1-5; 8 bases agree with TRBD1. V lost 1 base to trimming and J lost 1 base; unmatched junction nucleotides: 0. The CDR3 spans 15 residues. CDR1 and CDR2 (germline): SGHVS, FNYEAQ.

The J gene is TRBJ2-7, the V gene TRBV7-2; 10 bases fit TRBD2. From germline, CDR1 is SGHTA and CDR2 FQGNSA. This CDR3 is built from 14 residues. J was trimmed by 2 bases and V by 5 bases; bases with no gene match: 3. The CDR3 here is CASSPLAGTYEQYF. Written as DNA, the CDR3 is TGTGCCAGCAGCCCACTAGCGGGGACCTACGAGCAGTACTTC.

The chain employs TRBV4-2 and TRBJ2-3, with 9 bases lining up with TRBD2. Germline CDR1 LGHNA, CDR2 YNFKEQ. The CDR3 totals 15 residues. The V and J ends lost 1 base and 1 base, in that order; junction bases with no gene match: 0. The CDR3 region is CASSQASGGTDTQYF. The CDR3 DNA reads TGTGCCAGCAGCCAAGCTAGCGGGGGCACAGATACGCAGTATTTT.

DNA for the CDR3: TGTGCCAGCAGTACTAGGACAGGAATGGACACTGAAGCTTTCTTT. Amino acid sequence: CASSTRTGMDTEAFF. The chain uses TRBV2 and TRBJ1-1; 7 bases map to TRBD1. The CDR3 runs to 15 residues. The germline CDR1 and CDR2 sequences are SNHLY and FYNNEI. V lost 5 bases and J lost 3; bases outside the gene matches: 9.

The chain recombines TRBV9 with TRBJ2-6; D possibly corresponds to TRBD1 (5 bases). Deletions cut 3 bases from V and 4 bases from J, with 11 bases between. The CDR3 is 15 amino acids. Germline lookup yields CDR1 SGDLS and CDR2 YYNGEE. The CDR3 DNA reads as TGTGCCAGCAGCGACGTAGGGGCGGGGGCCAACGTCCTGACTTTC. It is translated as CASSDVGAGANVLTF.

The rearrangement uses TRBV6-5 and TRBJ2-3; D not resolved. CDR1 and CDR2 (germline): MNHEY, SVGAGI. The CDR3 is made up of 14 amino acids. The ends were cut back, 0 bases at V and 6 bases at J, with 10 bases in the middle. CDR3 in DNA: TGTGCCAGCAGTTACTCTATCGAGGCCGATACGCAGTATTTT. This codes for CASSYSIEADTQYF.

This clone was observed once. This chain connects TRBV4-3 to TRBJ2-1, with D uncertain. Germline CDR1 reads LGHNA; CDR2 reads YSLEER. V lost 4 bases to trimming and J lost 8 bases, with 12 bases between them. The CDR3 has 13 amino acids. DNA of the CDR3: TGCGCCAGCAGCCCGCAGGCCGGTGATGAGCAGTTCTTC. It specifies CASSPQAGDEQFF.

V usage is TRBV19 and J usage is TRBJ2-3, with 9 bases fitting TRBD1. The J segment lost 0 bases and the V segment lost 2 bases, leaving 6 bases of the junction unmatched. The CDR3 loop spans 17 amino acids. CDR1 is LNHDA and CDR2 is SQIVND in the germline V gene (reference sequence). The CDR3 is CASSIRRGTGSTDTQYF. CDR3 DNA sequence: TGTGCCAGTAGTATACGGAGGGGGACAGGGAGCACAGATACGCAGTATTTT.

The chain couples TRBV4-1 to TRBJ2-7; a weak D match, TRBD2 (6 bases). The length of the CDR3 is 14 residues. Germline CDR1 is MGHRA and CDR2 is YSYEKL. The V and J ends lost 1 base and 5 bases respectively, with 12 bases between them. The CDR3 sequence: CASSQGDFSNEQYF. For the CDR3, the DNA is TGCGCCAGCAGCCAAGGGGACTTTTCGAACGAGCAGTACTTC.

This clone came up a few times. CDR3 region: CASNTGVGYTF. The CDR3 DNA reads TGTGCCAGCAATACAGGGGTCGGCTACACCTTC. The V call is TRBV2, the J call TRBJ1-2, with 7 bases fitting TRBD1. This CDR3 has 11 amino acids. Trimming cost V 7 bases and J 8 bases; bases outside gene matches: 4. CDR1 is SNHLY and CDR2 is FYNNEI in the germline V gene.

CDR3 amino acids: CAWSIDKGRYGYTF. The CDR3 DNA follows: TGTGCCTGGAGTATAGACAAGGGGAGGTATGGCTACACCTTC. V usage is TRBV30 and J usage is TRBJ1-2, with D perhaps matching TRBD1 (5 bases). The CDR3 runs to 14 residues. Germline assignment: CDR1 GTSNPN and CDR2 SVGIG (reference sequence). Trimming stripped 2 bases from V and 5 bases from J, with 15 bases between. Using reference TRBV30 and TRBJ1-2 for the parts outside the CDR3, the full variable domain is SQTIHQWPATLVQPVGSPLSLECTVEGTSNPNLYWYRQAAGRGLQLLFYSVGIGQISSEVPQNLSASRPQDRQFILSSKKLLLSDSGFYLCAWSIDKGRYGYTFGSGTRLTVV.

The rearrangement links TRBV19 to TRBJ2-7, with 7 bases that match TRBD1. The CDR3 has 14 amino acids. CDR1 is LNHDA and CDR2 is SQIVND in the germline V gene (reference sequence). After removal of 6 bases from V and 2 bases from J, the junction contained 7 bases not matched to a gene. CDR3 nucleotides: TGTGCCAGTAGCGCGCAAGGGGGCACCTACGAGCAGTACTTC. Translation: CASSAQGGTYEQYF.

The gene calls are TRBV2 and TRBJ1-5; 8 bases are a match to TRBD1. The V gene's germline CDR1 is SNHLY and CDR2 FYNNEI. The V and J ends lost 6 bases and 3 bases, in that order; junction bases with no gene match: 1. This CDR3 comprises 13 residues. CDR3 nucleotides: TGTGCCAGCAGGGGACAGGTCAATCAGCCCCAGCATTTT. It translates to CASRGQVNQPQHF.

The chain links TRBV7-8 to TRBJ2-2; maybe TRBD1 (5 bases). V was trimmed by 6 bases and J by 4 bases, leaving 12 bases between them. This CDR3 is built from 14 residues. Germline V gene lookup returns CDR1 SGHVS and CDR2 FQNEAQ. The CDR3 sequence: CASSQGRGTGELFF. The CDR3 DNA is TGTGCCAGCAGTCAGGGTAGGGGCACCGGGGAGCTGTTTTTT.

The chain recombines TRBV6-5 with TRBJ2-3, with 9 bases lining up with TRBD2. With 2 bases clipped from V and 7 bases from J, the junction kept 7 bases outside the gene matches. CDR1 is MNHEY, CDR2 SVGAGI, per germline. This CDR3 comprises 15 residues. The CDR3 coding sequence is TGTGCCAGCAGTTACGGAGCGGGGGGTCGGAATACGCAGTATTTT. Protein product: CASSYGAGGRNTQYF.

This clone was seen just once. This rearrangement joins TRBV7-9 to TRBJ2-7; D not resolved. Trimming took off 2 bases at V and 7 bases at J, with 6 bases between the two ends. The CDR3 contains 11 residues. Germline V gene data show CDR1 as SEHNR and CDR2 as FQNEAQ (reference sequence). This chain's CDR3 is CASSLLREQYF. CDR3 coding DNA: TGTGCCAGCAGCTTATTACGGGAGCAGTACTTC.

The chain is built from TRBV4-2 and TRBJ2-1; 9 bases fit TRBD2. The CDR3 runs to 19 residues. The ends lost 0 bases at V and 0 bases at J; junction bases unmatched: 9. Per germline, CDR1 LGHNA and CDR2 YNFKEQ. The CDR3 loop reads CASSQDRGSGGLSYNEQFF. The CDR3 nucleotides read TGTGCCAGCAGCCAAGATCGAGGTAGCGGGGGCCTCTCCTACAATGAGCAGTTCTTC.

The V and J genes are TRBV28 and TRBJ2-7; 7 nucleotides line up with TRBD1. This CDR3 region has 13 residues. J lost 5 bases, V lost 7 bases, and 8 bases had no gene match. The germline gives CDR1 MDHEN, CDR2 SYDVKM. The CDR3 DNA follows: TGTGCCAGCAACCCGACAGGGTACCACGAGCAGTACTTC. Encoded protein: CASNPTGYHEQYF. Looking up the rest from reference TRBV28 and TRBJ2-7 gives the full variable domain: DVKVTQSSRYLVKRTGEKVFLECVQDMDHENMFWYRQDPGLGLRLIYFSYDVKMKEKGDIPEGYSVSREKKERFSLILESASTNQTSMYLCASNPTGYHEQYFGPGTRLTVT.

The V and J genes are TRBV6-1 and TRBJ2-7; 11 positions agree with TRBD1. The germline V gene encodes CDR1 MNHNS and CDR2 SASEGT. The CDR3 spans 15 residues. Losses at the gene ends were 8 bases for V and 5 bases for J; bases not matched to a gene: 11. CDR3 sequence (DNA): TGTGCCAGCTCGCGGGAGGGGACAGGGGGACACGAGCAGTACTTC. Translation gives CASSREGTGGHEQYF.

The V call is TRBV10-2, the J call TRBJ2-3; 8 nucleotides match TRBD2. The CDR3 consists of 14 residues. Germline values: CDR1 WSHSY, CDR2 SAAADI. J was trimmed by 6 bases and V by 3 bases; bases with no gene match: 5. CDR3 bases: TGCGCCAGCAGTGACGCCAGCGGGGGTGATACGCAGTATTTT. As protein: CASSDASGGDTQYF.

This sequence joins TRBV6-6 and TRBJ1-4, with 8 bases lining up with TRBD1. The length of the CDR3 is 15 residues. Trimming removed 0 bases from V and 8 bases from J; junction bases left unmatched: 5. Germline CDR1 MNHNY, CDR2 SVGAGI (reference sequence). In DNA form, the CDR3 reads TGTGCCAGCAGTTACTCCGGGACAGGTGAAGAAAAACTGTTTTTT. This translates into CASSYSGTGEEKLFF.